This T cell receptor beta chain was captured by sequencing in a study of Graves' ophthalmopathy and Graves' hyperthyroidism. Notes on the study in general: Among thyroid clonotypes expanded above 0.001 frequency, most also appeared in blood.

Thyroid ultrasound, orbital computed tomography, TRAb, serum thyroxine and clinical symptoms formed the basis of diagnosis. In regard to this clonotype: Its antigen is unidentified. A junction boundary mismatches the germline segment, possibly from a read error.

The authors amplified TCR beta CDR3 regions, and they did so from RNA transcripts for repertoire sequencing. First-round RT-PCR with HTBI primers preceded a second-round multiplex PCR. TCRdb fed the multiplex PCR reads into MiXCR, producing one record per CDR3 protein. The sample yields about 500,000 distinct CDR3 sequences, 39% seen once. The germline CDR1 and CDR2 sequences are ENHRY and SYGVKD. The CDR3 has 14 residues. Sequenced input: peripheral blood or thyroid tissue (not recorded which). The TCR comes from an adult man with Graves' hyperthyroidism. J is TRBJ1-5 and V is TRBV10-3, with D unclear. The CDR3: CASSLLGTHQPQHF. CDR3 in DNA: TGTGCCAGCAGTTTATTGGGTACCCATCAGCCCCAGCATTTT.